This T cell receptor beta chain derives from a study of blood T cell repertoires in COVID-19. Study-wide context: Sites in the United States, Italy and Spain provided acute and convalescent COVID-19 samples. T cells, B-cell-depleted T cells, or PBMCs supplied cDNA or gDNA.

In the source study's methods: Estimation of nucleated cell counts relied on the amplification of reference gene primers. Measured with immunoSEQ multiplex PCR; TCRdb has only the in-frame clones, and not every one. That table furnishes V, J and clone size, whereas the DNA furnished D and trimming. The sample lists roughly 110,000 clones; around nine tenths were seen once. There are 18 residues in the CDR3. The trim removed 3 bases at V and 8 bases at J, leaving 13 bases unmatched. The germline V gene has CDR1 LNHDA and CDR2 SQIVND (reference sequence). The chain is built from TRBV19 and TRBJ2-1; 13 bases match TRBD2. Material: peripheral blood. This sequence originates from a woman aged 25 to 45 with acute or convalescent COVID-19. CDR3 sequence: CASSMRLAGGRRLDEQFF. The CDR3 nucleotides read TGTGCCAGTAGTATGAGACTAGCGGGGGGCCGGAGGTTGGATGAGCAGTTCTTC.